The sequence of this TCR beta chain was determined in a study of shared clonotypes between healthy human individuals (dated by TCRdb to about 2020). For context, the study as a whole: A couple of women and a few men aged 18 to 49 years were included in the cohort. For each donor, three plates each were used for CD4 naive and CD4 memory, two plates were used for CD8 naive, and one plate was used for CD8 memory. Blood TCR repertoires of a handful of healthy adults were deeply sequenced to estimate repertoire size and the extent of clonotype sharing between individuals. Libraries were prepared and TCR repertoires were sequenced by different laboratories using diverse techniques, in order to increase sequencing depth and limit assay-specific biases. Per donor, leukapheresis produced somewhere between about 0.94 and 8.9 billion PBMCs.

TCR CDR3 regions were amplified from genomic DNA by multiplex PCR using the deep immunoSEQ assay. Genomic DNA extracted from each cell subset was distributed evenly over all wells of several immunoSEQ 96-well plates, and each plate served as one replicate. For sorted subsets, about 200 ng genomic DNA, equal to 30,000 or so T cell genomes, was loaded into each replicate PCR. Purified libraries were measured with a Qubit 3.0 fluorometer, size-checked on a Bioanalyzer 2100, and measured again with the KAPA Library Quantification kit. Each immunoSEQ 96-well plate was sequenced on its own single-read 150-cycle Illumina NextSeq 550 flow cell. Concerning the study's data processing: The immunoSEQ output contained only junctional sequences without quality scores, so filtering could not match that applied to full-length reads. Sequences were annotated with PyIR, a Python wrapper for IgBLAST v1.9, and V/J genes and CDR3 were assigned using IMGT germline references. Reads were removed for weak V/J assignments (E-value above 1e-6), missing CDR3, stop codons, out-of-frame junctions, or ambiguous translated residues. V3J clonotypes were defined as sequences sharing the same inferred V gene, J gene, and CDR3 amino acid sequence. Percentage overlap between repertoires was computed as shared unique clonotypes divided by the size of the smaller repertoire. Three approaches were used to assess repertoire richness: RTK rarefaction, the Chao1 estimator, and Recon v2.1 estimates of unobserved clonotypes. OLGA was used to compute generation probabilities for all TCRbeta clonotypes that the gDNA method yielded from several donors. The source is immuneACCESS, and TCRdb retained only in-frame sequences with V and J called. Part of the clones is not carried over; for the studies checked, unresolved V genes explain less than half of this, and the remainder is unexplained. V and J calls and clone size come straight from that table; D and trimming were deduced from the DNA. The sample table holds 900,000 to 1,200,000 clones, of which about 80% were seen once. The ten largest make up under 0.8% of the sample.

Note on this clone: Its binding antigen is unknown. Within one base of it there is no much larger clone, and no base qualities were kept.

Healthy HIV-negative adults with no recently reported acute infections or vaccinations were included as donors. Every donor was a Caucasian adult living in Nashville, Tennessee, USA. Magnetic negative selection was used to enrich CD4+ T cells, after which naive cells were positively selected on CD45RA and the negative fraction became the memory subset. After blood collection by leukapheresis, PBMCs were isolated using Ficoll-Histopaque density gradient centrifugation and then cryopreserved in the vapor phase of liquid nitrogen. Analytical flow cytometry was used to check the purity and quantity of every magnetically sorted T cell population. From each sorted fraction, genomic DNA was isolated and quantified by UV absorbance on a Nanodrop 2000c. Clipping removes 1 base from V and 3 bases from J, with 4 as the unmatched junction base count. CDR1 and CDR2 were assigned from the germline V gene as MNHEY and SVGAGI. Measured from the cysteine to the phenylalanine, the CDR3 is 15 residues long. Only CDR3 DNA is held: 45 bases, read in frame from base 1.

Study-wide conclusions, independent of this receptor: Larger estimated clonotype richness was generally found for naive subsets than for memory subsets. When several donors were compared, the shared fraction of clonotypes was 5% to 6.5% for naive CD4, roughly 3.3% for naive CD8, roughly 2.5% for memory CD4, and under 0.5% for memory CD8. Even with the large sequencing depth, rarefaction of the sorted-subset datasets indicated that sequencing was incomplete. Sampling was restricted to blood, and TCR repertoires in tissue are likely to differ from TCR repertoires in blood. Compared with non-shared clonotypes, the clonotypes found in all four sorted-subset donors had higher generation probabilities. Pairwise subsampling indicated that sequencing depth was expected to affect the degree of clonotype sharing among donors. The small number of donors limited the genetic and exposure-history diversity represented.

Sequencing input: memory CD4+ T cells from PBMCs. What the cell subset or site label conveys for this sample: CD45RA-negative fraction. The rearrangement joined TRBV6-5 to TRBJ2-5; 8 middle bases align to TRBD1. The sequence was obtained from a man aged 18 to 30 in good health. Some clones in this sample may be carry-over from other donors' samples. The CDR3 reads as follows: CASSYWSGGEETQYF. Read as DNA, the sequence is TGTGCCAGCAGTTACTGGTCAGGGGGCGAAGAGACCCAGTACTTC.